The T cell receptor beta chain described here comes from a study of T cells of healthy individuals. This clonotype was counted many times. The germline V and J ends were trimmed by 6 bases and 1 base, with 8 bases remaining between them. Germline V gives CDR1 SGHTA, CDR2 FQGNSA. The CDR3 covers 13 residues. Using its own MiXCR run on the 5' RACE reads, TCRdb lists one record per CDR3 protein. The sample contains approximately 50,000 distinct CDR3 sequences, 14% to 15% of which appear only once. The sequence came from a human donor in good health. The chain carries TRBV7-2 and TRBJ2-3; unclear D gene. DNA for the CDR3: TGTGCCAGCAGTTTTGGGGGCACAGATACGCAGTATTTT. This codes for CASSFGGTDTQYF.